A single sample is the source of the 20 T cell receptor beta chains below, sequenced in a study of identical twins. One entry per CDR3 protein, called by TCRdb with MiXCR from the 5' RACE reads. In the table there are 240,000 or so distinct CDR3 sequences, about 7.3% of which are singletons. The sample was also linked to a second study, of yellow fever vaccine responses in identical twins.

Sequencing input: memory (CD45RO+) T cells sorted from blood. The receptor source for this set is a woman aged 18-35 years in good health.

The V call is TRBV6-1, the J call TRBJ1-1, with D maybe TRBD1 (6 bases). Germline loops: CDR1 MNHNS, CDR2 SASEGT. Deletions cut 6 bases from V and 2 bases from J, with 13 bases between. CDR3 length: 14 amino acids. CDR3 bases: TGTGCCAGCAGCTTCAGGGGAGGAAACACTGAAGCTTTCTTT. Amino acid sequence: CASSFRGGNTEAFF.

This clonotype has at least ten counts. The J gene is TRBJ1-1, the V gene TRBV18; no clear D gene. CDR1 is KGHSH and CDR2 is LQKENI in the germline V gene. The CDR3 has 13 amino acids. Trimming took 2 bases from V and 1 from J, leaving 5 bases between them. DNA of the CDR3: TGTGCCAGCTCACCAATGGCGAACACTGAAGCTTTCTTT. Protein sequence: CASSPMANTEAFF.

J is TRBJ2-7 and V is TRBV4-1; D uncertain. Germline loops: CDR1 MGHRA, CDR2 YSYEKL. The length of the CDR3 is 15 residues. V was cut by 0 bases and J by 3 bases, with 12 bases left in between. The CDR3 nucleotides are TGCGCCAGCAGCCAAGATAGCACGGTATACTACGAGCAGTACGTC. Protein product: CASSQDSTVYYEQYV.

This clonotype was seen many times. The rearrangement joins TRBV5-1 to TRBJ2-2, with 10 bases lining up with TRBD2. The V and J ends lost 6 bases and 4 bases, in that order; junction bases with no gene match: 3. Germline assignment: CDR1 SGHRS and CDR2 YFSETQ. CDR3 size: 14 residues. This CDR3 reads CASNSGRTTGELFF. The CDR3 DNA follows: TGCGCCAGCAATAGCGGGAGGACCACCGGGGAGCTGTTTTTT.

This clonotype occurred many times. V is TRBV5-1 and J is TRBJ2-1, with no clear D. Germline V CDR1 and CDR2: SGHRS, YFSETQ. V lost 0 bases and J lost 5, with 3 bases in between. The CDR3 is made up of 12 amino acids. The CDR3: CASSLDDNEQFF. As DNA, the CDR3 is TGCGCCAGCAGCTTGGACGACAATGAGCAGTTCTTC. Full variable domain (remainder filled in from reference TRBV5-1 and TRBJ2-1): KAGVTQTPRYLIKTRGQQVTLSCSPISGHRSVSWYQQTPGQGLQFLFEYFSETQRNKGNFPGRFSGRQFSNSRSEMNVSTLELGDSALYLCASSLDDNEQFFGPGTRLTVL.

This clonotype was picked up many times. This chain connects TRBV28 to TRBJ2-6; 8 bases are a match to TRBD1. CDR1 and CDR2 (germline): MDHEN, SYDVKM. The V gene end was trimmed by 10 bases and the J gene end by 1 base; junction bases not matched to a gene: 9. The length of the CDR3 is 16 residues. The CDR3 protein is CATATGVLSGANVLTF. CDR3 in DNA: TGTGCCACTGCGACAGGGGTCTTATCTGGGGCCAACGTCCTGACTTTC.

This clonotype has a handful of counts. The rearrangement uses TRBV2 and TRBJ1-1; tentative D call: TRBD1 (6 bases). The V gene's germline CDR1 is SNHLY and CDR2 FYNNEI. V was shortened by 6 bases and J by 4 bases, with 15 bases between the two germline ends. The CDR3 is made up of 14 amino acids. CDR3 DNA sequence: TGTGCCAGCAGCGAGGGGGACGGGAGCACTGAAGCTTTCTTT. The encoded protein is CASSEGDGSTEAFF.

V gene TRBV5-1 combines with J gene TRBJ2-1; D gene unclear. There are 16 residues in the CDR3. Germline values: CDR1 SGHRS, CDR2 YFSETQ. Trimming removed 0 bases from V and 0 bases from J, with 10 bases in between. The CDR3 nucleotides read TGCGCCAGCAGCTTGGGGCTGAGTACCTCCTACAATGAGCAGTTCTTC. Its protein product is CASSLGLSTSYNEQFF. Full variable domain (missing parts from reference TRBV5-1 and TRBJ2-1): KAGVTQTPRYLIKTRGQQVTLSCSPISGHRSVSWYQQTPGQGLQFLFEYFSETQRNKGNFPGRFSGRQFSNSRSEMNVSTLELGDSALYLCASSLGLSTSYNEQFFGPGTRLTVL.

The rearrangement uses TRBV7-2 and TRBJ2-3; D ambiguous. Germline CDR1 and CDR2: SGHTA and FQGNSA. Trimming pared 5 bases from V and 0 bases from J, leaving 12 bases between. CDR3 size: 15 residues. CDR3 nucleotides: TGTGCCAGCAGCCCGGACGGAACTAGCACAGATACGCAGTATTTT. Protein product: CASSPDGTSTDTQYF.

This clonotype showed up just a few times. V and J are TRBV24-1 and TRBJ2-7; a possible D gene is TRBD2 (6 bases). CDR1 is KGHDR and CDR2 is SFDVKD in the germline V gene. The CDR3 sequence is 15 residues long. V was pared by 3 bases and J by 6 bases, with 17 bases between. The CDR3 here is CATSDPPWEVIEQYV. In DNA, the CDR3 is TGTGCCACCAGTGATCCCCCGTGGGAGGTTATCGAGCAGTACGTC.

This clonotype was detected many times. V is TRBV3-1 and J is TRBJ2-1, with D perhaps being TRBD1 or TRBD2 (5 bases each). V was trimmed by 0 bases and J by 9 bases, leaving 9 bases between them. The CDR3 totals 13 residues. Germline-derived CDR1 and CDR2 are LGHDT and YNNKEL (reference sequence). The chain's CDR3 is CASSQDMGVEQFF. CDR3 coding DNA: TGTGCCAGCAGCCAAGACATGGGGGTTGAGCAGTTCTTC.

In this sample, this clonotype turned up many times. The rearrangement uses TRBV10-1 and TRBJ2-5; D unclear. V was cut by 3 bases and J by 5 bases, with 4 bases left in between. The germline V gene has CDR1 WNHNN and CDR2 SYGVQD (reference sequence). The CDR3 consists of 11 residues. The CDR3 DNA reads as TGCGCCAGCAGTGATATGGAGACCCAGTACTTC. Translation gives CASSDMETQYF.

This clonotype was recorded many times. The CDR3 loop reads CASSLGEWNEKLFF. The CDR3 coding sequence is TGCGCCAGCAGCTTGGGGGAATGGAATGAAAAACTGTTTTTT. The chain recombines TRBV5-1 with TRBJ1-4, with D hard to call. V was trimmed by 0 bases and J by 5 bases, leaving 8 bases between them. The CDR3 loop spans 14 amino acids. Germline loops: CDR1 SGHRS, CDR2 YFSETQ. Filled out from reference TRBV5-1 and TRBJ1-4, the complete variable domain reads KAGVTQTPRYLIKTRGQQVTLSCSPISGHRSVSWYQQTPGQGLQFLFEYFSETQRNKGNFPGRFSGRQFSNSRSEMNVSTLELGDSALYLCASSLGEWNEKLFFGSGTQLSVL.

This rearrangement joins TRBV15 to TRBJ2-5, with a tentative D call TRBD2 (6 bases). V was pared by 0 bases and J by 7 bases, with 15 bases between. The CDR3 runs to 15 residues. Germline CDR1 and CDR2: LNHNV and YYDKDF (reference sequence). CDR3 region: CATSREELRGPTQYF. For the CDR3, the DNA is TGTGCCACCAGCAGAGAGGAATTGCGGGGCCCGACCCAGTACTTC.

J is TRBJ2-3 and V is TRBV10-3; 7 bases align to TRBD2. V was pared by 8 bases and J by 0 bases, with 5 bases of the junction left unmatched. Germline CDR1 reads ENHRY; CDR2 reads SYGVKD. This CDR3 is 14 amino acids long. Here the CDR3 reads CAIGASGSTDTQYF. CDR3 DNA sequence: TGTGCCATCGGGGCTAGCGGCAGCACAGATACGCAGTATTTT.

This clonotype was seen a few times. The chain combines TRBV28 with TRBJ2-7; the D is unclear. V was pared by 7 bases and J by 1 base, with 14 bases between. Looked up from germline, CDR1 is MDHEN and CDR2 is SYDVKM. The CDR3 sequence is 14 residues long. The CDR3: CASTPTGWSYEQYF. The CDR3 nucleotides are TGTGCCAGCACTCCCACCGGGTGGTCCTACGAGCAGTACTTC.

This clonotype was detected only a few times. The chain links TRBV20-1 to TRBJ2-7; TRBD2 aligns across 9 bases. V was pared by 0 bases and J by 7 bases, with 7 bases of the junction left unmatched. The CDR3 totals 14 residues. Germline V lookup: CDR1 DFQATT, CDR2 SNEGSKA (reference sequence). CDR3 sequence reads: CSARDGLAGKEQYF. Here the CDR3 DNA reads TGCAGTGCTAGAGATGGGCTAGCGGGAAAAGAGCAGTACTTC.

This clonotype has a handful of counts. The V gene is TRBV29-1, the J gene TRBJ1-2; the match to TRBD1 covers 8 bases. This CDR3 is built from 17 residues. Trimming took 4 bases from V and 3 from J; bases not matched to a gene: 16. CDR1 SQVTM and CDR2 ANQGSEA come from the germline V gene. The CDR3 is CSVVGVVRDRGDYGYTF. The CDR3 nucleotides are TGCAGCGTTGTGGGGGTGGTGAGAGACAGGGGTGACTATGGCTACACCTTC.

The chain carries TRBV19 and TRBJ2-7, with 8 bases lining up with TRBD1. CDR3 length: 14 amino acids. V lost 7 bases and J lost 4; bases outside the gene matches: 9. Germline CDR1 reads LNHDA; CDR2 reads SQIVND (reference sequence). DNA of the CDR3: TGTGCCAGTAACACGGGACAGGATTTTTACGAGCAGTACTTC. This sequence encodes CASNTGQDFYEQYF. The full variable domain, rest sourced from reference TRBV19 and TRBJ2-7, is DGGITQSPKYLFRKEGQNVTLSCEQNLNHDAMYWYRQDPGQGLRLIYYSQIVNDFQKGDIAEGYSVSREKKESFPLTVTSAQKNPTAFYLCASNTGQDFYEQYFGPGTRLTVT.

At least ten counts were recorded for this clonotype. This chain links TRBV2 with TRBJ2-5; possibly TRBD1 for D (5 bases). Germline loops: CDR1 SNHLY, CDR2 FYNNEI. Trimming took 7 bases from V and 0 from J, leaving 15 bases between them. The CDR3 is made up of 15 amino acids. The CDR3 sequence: CASNERQSYQETQYF. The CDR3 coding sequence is TGTGCCAGCAACGAGAGACAGAGCTACCAAGAGACCCAGTACTTC.